This T cell receptor (beta chain) was identified during a study of T cell repertoires in cytomegalovirus infection. Study overall: An indication of both CMV infection and matching HLA type came from public TCR beta signatures. Study-wide points: Carriage of CMV together with the relevant HLA was identifiable through cumulative public TCR beta family frequency. In two of eight donors, the top clonotype was HLA-C-restricted CMV-specific.

This clonotype was counted ten times or more. The antigen remains undetermined. Each CDR3 protein gets one entry after TCRdb re-called the reads with MiXCR. The sample has 97,000 or so distinct CDR3 sequences; 15% to 20% are singletons. Germline V gives CDR1 SGHVS, CDR2 FQNEAQ. V dropped 5 bases and J dropped 2; count of bases not matched to a gene: 18. CDR3 length: 19 amino acids. This sequence joins TRBV7-8 and TRBJ1-3; 7 nucleotides align to TRBD1. The TCR was taken from a human donor in good health (CMV status not recorded). Some clones in this sample may be carry-over from other donors' samples. Material: PBMCs. For the CDR3, the DNA is TGTGCCAGCAGCGCCCGGTCCGGGACAGCCGCCTTTACTGGAAACACCATATATTTT. The encoded protein is CASSARSGTAAFTGNTIYF.